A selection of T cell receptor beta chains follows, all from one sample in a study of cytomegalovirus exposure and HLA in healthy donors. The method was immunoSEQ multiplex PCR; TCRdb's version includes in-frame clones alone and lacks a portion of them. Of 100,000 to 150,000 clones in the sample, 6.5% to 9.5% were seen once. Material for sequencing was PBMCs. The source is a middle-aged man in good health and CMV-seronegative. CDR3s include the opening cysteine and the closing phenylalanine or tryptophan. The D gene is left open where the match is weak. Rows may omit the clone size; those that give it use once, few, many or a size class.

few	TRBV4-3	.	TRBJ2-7	TGCGCCAGCAGCCCCTCCGGAACGCGGCACGAGCAGTACTTC	CASSPSGTRHEQYF
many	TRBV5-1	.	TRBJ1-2	TGCGCCAGCAGTGCACAGGGCGAGGGCTACACCTTC	CASSAQGEGYTF
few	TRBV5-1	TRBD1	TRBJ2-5	TGCGCCAGCAGCGAAACGACAGGGGTGGGGGAGACCCAGTACTTC	CASSETTGVGETQYF
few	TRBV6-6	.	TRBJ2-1	TGTGCCTGCAGACACACAGAGCGGGCCTCCTACAATGAGCAGTTCTTC	CACRHTERASYNEQFF
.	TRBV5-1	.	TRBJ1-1	TGCGCCAGCAGCTTGACAGTTCAGGGCACTGAAGCTTTCTTT	CASSLTVQGTEAFF
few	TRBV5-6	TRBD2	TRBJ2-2	TGTGCCAGCAGCCCCCCGAGCGGGGGACGTACCGGGGAGCTGTTTTTT	CASSPPSGGRTGELFF
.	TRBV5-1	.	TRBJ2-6	TGCGCCAGCAGGGAGGTCAGCTCTGGGGCCAACGTCCTGACTTTC	CASREVSSGANVLTF
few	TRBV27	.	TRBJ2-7	TGTGCCAGCGCCTCGGGGGTTTTCTACGAGCAGTACTTC	CASASGVFYEQYF
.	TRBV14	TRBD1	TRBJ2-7	TGTGCCAGCAGCCAAGGGGGGCAGGGACAGTACGAGCAGTACTTC	CASSQGGQGQYEQYF
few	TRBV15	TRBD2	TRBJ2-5	TGTGCCACCAGCGCGGCCCTAGCGGCGGGGACCCAGTACTTC	CATSAALAAGTQYF
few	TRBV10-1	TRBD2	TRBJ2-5	TGCGCCAGCAGTGCGGGTAGCGGGGGTTCGGAGACCCAGTACTTC	CASSAGSGGSETQYF
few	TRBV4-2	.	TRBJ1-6	TGTGCCAGCAGCCAAGGACAGGTGGATTCACCCCTCCACTTT	CASSQGQVDSPLHF
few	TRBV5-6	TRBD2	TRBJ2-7	TGTGCCAGCAGTAAGACTAGCGGGGGGGATTACGAGCAGTACTTC	CASSKTSGGDYEQYF
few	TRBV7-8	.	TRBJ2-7	TGTGCCAGCAGCTTTGGGGCAGGCGTCCCCTCCGAGCAGTACTTC	CASSFGAGVPSEQYF
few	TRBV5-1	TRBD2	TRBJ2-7	TGCGCCAGCAGCTACCCTACAGCCGGGACTAGCTCCTACGAGCAGTACTTC	CASSYPTAGTSSYEQYF
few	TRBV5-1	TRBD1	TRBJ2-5	TGCGCCAGCAGCTTGGGGGGACAGACCCAAGAGACCCAGTACTTC	CASSLGGQTQETQYF
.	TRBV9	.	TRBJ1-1	TGTGCCAGCAGCGTAGAGTACAGGGCCACTGAAGCTTTCTTT	CASSVEYRATEAFF
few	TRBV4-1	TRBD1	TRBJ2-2	TGCGCCAGCAGTCTAGACAGGGGGCTTGCCGGGGAGCTGTTTTTT	CASSLDRGLAGELFF
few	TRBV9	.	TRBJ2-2	TGTGCCAGCAGTAGCTTCGAGGCCATCACCGGGGAGCTGTTTTTT	CASSSFEAITGELFF
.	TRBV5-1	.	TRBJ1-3	TGCGCCAGCAATGAAACACCGGGACACACGAACACCATATATTTT	CASNETPGHTNTIYF
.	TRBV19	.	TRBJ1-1	TGTGCCAGTAGTTCAACCGGGACACGGCAAGCTTTCTTT	CASSSTGTRQAFF
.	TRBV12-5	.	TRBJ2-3	TGTGCTAGTGGTTTGGGCAGGGGCACAGATACGCAGTATTTT	CASGLGRGTDTQYF
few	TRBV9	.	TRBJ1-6	TGTGCCAGCAGCGAGGGGGATAACTGGGGGAATTCACCCCTCCACTTT	CASSEGDNWGNSPLHF
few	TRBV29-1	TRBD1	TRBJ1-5	TGCAGCGTTGTCGGGACAGGGGATCAGCCCCAGCATTTT	CSVVGTGDQPQHF
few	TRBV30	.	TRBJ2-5	TGTGCCTGGAGTGTACTATCCGGGGGTCGGGAGACCCAGTACTTC	CAWSVLSGGRETQYF
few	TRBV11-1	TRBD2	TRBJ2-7	TGTGCCAGCAGCTGGGAGGGCGGGGAATACGAGCAGTACTTC	CASSWEGGEYEQYF
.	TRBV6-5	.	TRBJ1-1	TGTGCCAGCAGTTTGGCGGGCATGAACACTGAAGCTTTCTTT	CASSLAGMNTEAFF
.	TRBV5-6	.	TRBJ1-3	TGTGCCAGCAGCTTGGGTTGGACAGTGAACTCTGGAAACACCATATATTTT	CASSLGWTVNSGNTIYF
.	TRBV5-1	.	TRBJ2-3	TGCGCCAGCAGCGAGAGAGGGAGCACAGATACGCAGTATTTT	CASSERGSTDTQYF
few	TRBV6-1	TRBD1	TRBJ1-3	TGTGCCACCCTAACAGGGGCCGGAAACACCATATATTTT	CATLTGAGNTIYF
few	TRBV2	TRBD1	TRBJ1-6	TGTGCCGGCGGACAGGGGATGGGATATTCACCCCTCCACTTT	CAGGQGMGYSPLHF
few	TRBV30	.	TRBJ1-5	TGTGCCTGGAGTTCCCCGCGGTGGGGCAATCAGCCCCAGCATTTT	CAWSSPRWGNQPQHF
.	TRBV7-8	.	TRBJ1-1	TGTGCCAGCAGCTTGGAGACAAAACTAGGGGCTTTCTTT	CASSLETKLGAFF
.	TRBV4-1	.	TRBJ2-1	TGCGCCAGCAGCCAGGGCCACAATGAGCAGTTCTTC	CASSQGHNEQFF
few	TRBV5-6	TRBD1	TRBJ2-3	TGTGCCAGCAGCTTGGAACAGGGGGCGCGGACAGATACGCAGTATTTT	CASSLEQGARTDTQYF
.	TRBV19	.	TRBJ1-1	TGTGCCAGTAGTATAGATCGGGGTGAAGCTTTCTTT	CASSIDRGEAFF
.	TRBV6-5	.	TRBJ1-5	TGTGCCAGCAGTTACTCTCCAGGGCGGCCCCAGCATTTT	CASSYSPGRPQHF
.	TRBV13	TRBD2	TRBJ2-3	TGTGCCAGCAGCCCCAGACTAGCGGGGGGCACAGATACGCAGTATTTT	CASSPRLAGGTDTQYF